This TCR beta chain was obtained from a study of blood T cell repertoires in COVID-19. Study summary: COVID-19 samples from acute and convalescent phases originated in the United States, Italy and Spain. T cells, B-cell-depleted T cells, or PBMCs provided the cDNA or gDNA that served as material.

Clones were read by immunoSEQ multiplex PCR, and TCRdb kept only the in-frame ones, dropping some. The table includes around 78,000 clones, about 89% detected once. V was cut by 4 bases and J by 6 bases, with 10 bases left in between. In germline, CDR1 is MDHEN, CDR2 SYDVKM. The CDR3 extends over 13 amino acids. Researchers sorted participants into cohorts using their self-reported clinical history. The sequence derives from a woman between 45 and 65 years old with acute COVID-19. The sample was PBMCs or T cells enriched from blood (not recorded which). This chain uses TRBV28 with TRBJ1-5; D is perhaps TRBD1 (5 bases). The CDR3 coding sequence is TGTGCCAGCAGTTATAGGGGTGGTCAGCCCCAGCATTTT. Its translation is CASSYRGGQPQHF.